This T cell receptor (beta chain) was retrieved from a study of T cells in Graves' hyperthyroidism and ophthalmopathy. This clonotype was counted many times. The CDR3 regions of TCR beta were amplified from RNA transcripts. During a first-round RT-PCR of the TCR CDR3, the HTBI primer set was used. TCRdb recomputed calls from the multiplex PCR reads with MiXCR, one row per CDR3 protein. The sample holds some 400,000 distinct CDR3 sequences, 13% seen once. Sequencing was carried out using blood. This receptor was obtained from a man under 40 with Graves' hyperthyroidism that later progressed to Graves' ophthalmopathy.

The CDR3 loop reads CASSVAPQGSHEQYF. The CDR3 bases are TGTGCCAGCAGCGTAGCCCCCCAAGGGTCCCACGAGCAGTACTTC. The chain couples TRBV9 to TRBJ2-7; D is ambiguous. Germline V gives CDR1 SGDLS, CDR2 YYNGEE. The CDR3 spans 15 residues. V lost 0 bases to trimming and J lost 5 bases, with 15 bases between them.